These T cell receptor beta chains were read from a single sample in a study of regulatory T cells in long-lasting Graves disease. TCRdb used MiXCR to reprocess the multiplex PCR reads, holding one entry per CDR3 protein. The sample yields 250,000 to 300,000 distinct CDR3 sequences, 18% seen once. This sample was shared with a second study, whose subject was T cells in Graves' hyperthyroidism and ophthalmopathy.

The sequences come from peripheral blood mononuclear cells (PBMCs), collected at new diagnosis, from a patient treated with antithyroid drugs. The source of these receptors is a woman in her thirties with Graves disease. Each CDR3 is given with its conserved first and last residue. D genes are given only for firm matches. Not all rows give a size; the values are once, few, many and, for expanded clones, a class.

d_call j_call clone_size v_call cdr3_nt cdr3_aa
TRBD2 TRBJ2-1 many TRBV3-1 TGTGCCAGCAGCCAAGAGGGACTAGCGGGGGTAATATCCCACCTGCAGTTCTTC CASSQEGLAGVISHLQFF
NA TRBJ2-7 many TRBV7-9 TGTGCCAGCAGTTATTACCGGGACACCGCCTACGAGCAGTACTTC CASSYYRDTAYEQYF
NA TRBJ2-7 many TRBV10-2 TGCGCCAGCAGTGAATCGGGTCCCTCCTACGAGCAGTACTTC CASSESGPSYEQYF
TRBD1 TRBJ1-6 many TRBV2 TGTGCCAGCAGTCCTACCGGGACAGATAATTCACCCCTCCACTTT CASSPTGTDNSPLHF
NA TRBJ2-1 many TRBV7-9 TGTGCCAGCAGCTTCGATTGGAGGAACAGTGAGCAGTTCTTC CASSFDWRNSEQFF
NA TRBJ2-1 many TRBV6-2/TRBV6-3 TGTGCCAGCAGTGATTTAGAGTACGTAAATGAGCAGTTCTTC CASSDLEYVNEQFF
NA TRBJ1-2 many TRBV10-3 TGTGCCATCAGTGACGAGGGGAAGTCGAATGGCTACACCTTC CAISDEGKSNGYTF
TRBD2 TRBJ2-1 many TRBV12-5 TGTGCTAGTGGCCTGGTCCCCAGTGCCGGACTAGCGGGTGAGCAGTTCTTC CASGLVPSAGLAGEQFF
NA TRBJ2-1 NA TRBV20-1 TGCAGTGCTAGAGATGGATCAGGATCGTCCTACAATGAGCAGTTCTTC CSARDGSGSSYNEQFF
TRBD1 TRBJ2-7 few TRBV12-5 TGTACTAGTGGTGCAGGACAGGGAACCTACGAGCAGTACTTC CTSGAGQGTYEQYF
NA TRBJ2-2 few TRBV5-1 TGCGCCAGCAGCTTGAACGCCGGACCTGCGAACACCGGGGAGCTGCTTTTT CASSLNAGPANTGELLF
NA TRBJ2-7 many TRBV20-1 TGCAGTGCTGGGGAGGTTCGCCAGGGGGTCGAGCAGTACTTC CSAGEVRQGVEQYF
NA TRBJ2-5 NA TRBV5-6 TGTGCCAGCAGCTTGCGTTCGGGAGAGACCCAGTACTTC CASSLRSGETQYF
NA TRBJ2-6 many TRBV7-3 TGTGCCAGCAGCCCGAGGGGTCCTGGGGCCAACGTCCTGACTTTC CASSPRGPGANVLTF
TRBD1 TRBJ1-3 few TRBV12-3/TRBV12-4 TGTGCCAGCGGGGGTAGGACAGGGGACTCTGGAAACACCATATATTTT CASGGRTGDSGNTIYF
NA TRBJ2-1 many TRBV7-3 TGTGCCAGCAGCGCCGGGGCAAACAATGAGCAGTTCTTC CASSAGANNEQFF
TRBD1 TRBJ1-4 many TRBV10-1 TGCGCCAGCAGTGAGTCGATCGGAACAGGGGGTGAAAAACTGTTTTTT CASSESIGTGGEKLFF
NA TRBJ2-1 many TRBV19 TGTGCCAGCGGTCCGGACAGAGAGAATTACAATGAGCAGTTCTTC CASGPDRENYNEQFF
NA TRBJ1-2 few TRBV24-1 TGTGCCACCAGTGATTCTTCCGGATCCTATGGCTACACCTTC CATSDSSGSYGYTF
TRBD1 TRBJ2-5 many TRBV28 TGTGCCAGCAGTTCTGGGGGACAGGGTGTAAAGACCCAGTACTTC CASSSGGQGVKTQYF
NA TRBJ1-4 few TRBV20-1 TGCAGTGCTAGTACGGACGAAAAACTGTTTTTT CSASTDEKLFF
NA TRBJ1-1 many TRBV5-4 TGTGCCAGCAGCTTACCCGGGTTGAACACTGAAGCTTTCTTT CASSLPGLNTEAFF
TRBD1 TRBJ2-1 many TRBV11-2 TGTGCCAGCAGCTTACCTCACTCGGACAGGGATTCGAGTGAGCAGTTCTTC CASSLPHSDRDSSEQFF
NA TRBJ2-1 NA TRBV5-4 TGTGCCAGCAGCTTGTCCGCAGCCCTCCTTGGTGGGGATGAGCAGTTCTTC CASSLSAALLGGDEQFF
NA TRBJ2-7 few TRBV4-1 TGCGCCAGCAGCCAAGATATCACTGACCGAGCCTACGAGCAGTACTTC CASSQDITDRAYEQYF
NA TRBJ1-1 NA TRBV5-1 TGCGCCAGCAGCTTGGAGGGGTCTTGGAACACTGAAGCTTTCTTT CASSLEGSWNTEAFF
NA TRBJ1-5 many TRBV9 TGTGCCAGCAGCGTCACTGGGACAACAGATCAGCCCCAGCATTTT CASSVTGTTDQPQHF
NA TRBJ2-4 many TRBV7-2 TGTGCCAGCAGCCGGGGGGCGGTTGCCAAAAACATTCAGTACTTC CASSRGAVAKNIQYF
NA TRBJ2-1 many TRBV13 TGTGCCAGCAGCCCGCCGGGGACCTCATTTTACAATGAGCAGTTCTTC CASSPPGTSFYNEQFF
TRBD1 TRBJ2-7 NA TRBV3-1 TGTGCCAGCAGCCTCTCCGGGACAGGGGGCTACGAGCAGTACTTC CASSLSGTGGYEQYF
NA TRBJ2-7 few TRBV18 TGTGCCAGCTCACTTGGGACCGAGGAGCAGTACTTC CASSLGTEEQYF
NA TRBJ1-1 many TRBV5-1 TGCGCCAGCAGCTTGTCTCGGGGGAGGGGTGAAGCTTTCTTT CASSLSRGRGEAFF
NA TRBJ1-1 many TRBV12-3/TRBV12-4 TGTGCCAGCAGTTTTGAAGGGGCAGAAGCTTTCTTT CASSFEGAEAFF
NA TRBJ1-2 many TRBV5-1 TGCGCCAGCAGCTTGGAAGCAGTGTATAATGGCTACACCTTC CASSLEAVYNGYTF
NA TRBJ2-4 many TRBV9 TGTGCCAGCAGCGTAGATGGGGGCATTTACAGAAACATTCAGTACTTC CASSVDGGIYRNIQYF
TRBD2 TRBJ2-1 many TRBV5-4 TGTGCCACTCGGGCCCAGCGGGGGGCCTACAATGAGCAGTTCTTC CATRAQRGAYNEQFF
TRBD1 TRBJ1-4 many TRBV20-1 TGCAGTGCTACCAGGGGGAATGAAAAACTGTTTTTT CSATRGNEKLFF
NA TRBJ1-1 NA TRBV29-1 TGCAGCGTTGGATGGGACACTGAAGCTTTCTTT CSVGWDTEAFF
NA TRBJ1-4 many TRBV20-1 TGCAGTGCCAGGGCCGGGGGGATTAATGAAAAACTGTTTTTT CSARAGGINEKLFF
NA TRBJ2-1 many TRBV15 TGTGCCACCAGCACTCGACAGTACAATGAGCAGTTCTTC CATSTRQYNEQFF